Presented here are 22 T cell receptor beta chains from one specimen sequenced in a study of somatic mutations in cytotoxic T cells in rheumatoid arthritis. The table came from immunoSEQ multiplex PCR; TCRdb's copy has only in-frame clones and leaves some out. The profile covers about 25,000 clones, with 70% to 80% appearing a single time and approximately 9.9% taken by the ten largest. Sequenced input: CD8+ T cells sorted from blood. The receptors derive from a young woman in good health.

This chain connects TRBV19 to TRBJ2-6; 8 nucleotides agree with TRBD1. Germline values: CDR1 LNHDA, CDR2 SQIVND (reference sequence). The CDR3 runs to 17 residues. Trimming at V came to 4 bases and at J to 0 bases, leaving 5 bases not matched to a gene. The DNA for the CDR3 is TGTGCCAGTAGTACTGGGACAGGACGCTCTGGGGCCAACGTCCTGACTTTC. Amino acid sequence: CASSTGTGRSGANVLTF.

This clone came up a few times. V gene TRBV19 combines with J gene TRBJ2-3; no definite D call. Germline V gene lookup returns CDR1 LNHDA and CDR2 SQIVND (reference sequence). V lost 5 bases and J 2 bases, leaving 8 bases between the germline ends. The CDR3 is 13 residues long. Written as DNA, the CDR3 is TGTGCCAGTAGTGGGTTATACACAGATACGCAGTATTTT. Protein sequence: CASSGLYTDTQYF.

V usage is TRBV27 and J usage is TRBJ1-1, with D perhaps TRBD1 (5 bases). In germline, CDR1 is MNHEY, CDR2 SMNVEV (reference sequence). This CDR3 contains 14 residues. V lost 3 bases, J lost 5 bases, and 13 bases lay in between. The CDR3 bases are TGTGCCAGCAGTTTTGCGGGGGGTTATACTGAAGCTTTCTTT. Its translation is CASSFAGGYTEAFF.

This chain connects TRBV11-3 to TRBJ2-5; tentatively, D is TRBD1 or TRBD2 (5 bases each). The V gene's germline CDR1 is SGHNT and CDR2 YENEEA. This CDR3 region has 14 residues. V was clipped by 5 bases and J by 7 bases, with 17 bases between them. The CDR3 nucleotides read TGTGCCAGCAGCGACCGGGACCCTCAGGGGACCCAGTACTTC. This translates into CASSDRDPQGTQYF.

The V and J genes are TRBV11-2 and TRBJ1-3; D might be TRBD1 (5 bases). The germline CDR1 and CDR2 sequences are SGHAT and FQNNGV. The CDR3 length is 14 residues. The V and J ends lost 5 bases and 1 base respectively, with 9 bases between them. For the CDR3, the DNA is TGTGCCAGCAGCCCCGGGGGTTCTGGAAACACCATATATTTT. It translates to CASSPGGSGNTIYF.

The chain carries TRBV27 and TRBJ1-1; D gene unclear. Per the germline V gene, CDR1 is MNHEY and CDR2 is SMNVEV (reference sequence). V was shortened by 4 bases and J by 3 bases, with 12 bases between the two germline ends. CDR3 length equals 14 residues. CDR3 in amino acids: CASSSDGPDTEAFF. The CDR3 region has the DNA TGTGCCAGCAGTTCGGACGGACCGGACACTGAAGCTTTCTTT.

The table lists this clone with a few counts. The CDR3 loop is CASSLAGARGSPLHF. The CDR3 region has the DNA TGTGCCAGCAGTTTAGCAGGGGCAAGGGGTTCACCCCTCCACTTT. The gene calls are TRBV27 and TRBJ1-6; D perhaps matches TRBD1 (6 bases). The CDR3 spans 15 residues. The germline CDR1 and CDR2 sequences are MNHEY and SMNVEV (reference sequence). V dropped 2 bases and J dropped 9 bases, with 14 bases sitting between them.

V usage is TRBV7-9 and J usage is TRBJ1-2; TRBD1 might be the D (5 bases). This CDR3 has 15 residues. CDR1 and CDR2 from the germline V gene are SEHNR and FQNEAQ (reference sequence). Trimming took 3 bases from V and 0 from J, leaving 11 bases between them. The CDR3 reads CASSLSGTANYGYTF. Here the CDR3 DNA reads TGTGCCAGCAGCTTGTCCGGGACGGCTAACTATGGCTACACCTTC. Using reference TRBV7-9 and TRBJ1-2 for the parts outside the CDR3, the full variable domain is DTGVSQNPRHKITKRGQNVTFRCDPISEHNRLYWYRQTLGQGPEFLTYFQNEAQLEKSRLLSDRFSAERPKGSFSTLEIQRTEQGDSAMYLCASSLSGTANYGYTFGSGTRLTVV.

This clone was recorded once. V is TRBV9 and J is TRBJ2-3, with D perhaps TRBD1 (7 bases). The germline V and J ends were trimmed by 1 base and 3 bases, with 12 bases remaining between them. Germline lookup yields CDR1 SGDLS and CDR2 YYNGEE. The CDR3 loop spans 15 amino acids. The CDR3 here is CASSVQTGRTDTQYF. The CDR3 nucleotides read TGTGCCAGCAGCGTACAGACAGGGAGGACAGATACGCAGTATTTT.

The chain employs TRBV6-5 and TRBJ2-5; D is unresolved. CDR1 is MNHEY and CDR2 is SVGAGI in the germline V gene. V lost 5 bases, J lost 5 bases, and 6 bases lay in between. The CDR3 runs to 11 residues. The chain's CDR3 is CASSVGETQYF. In DNA, the CDR3 is TGTGCCAGCAGTGTGGGGGAGACCCAGTACTTC.

This chain uses TRBV28 with TRBJ1-3; a weak D match, TRBD1 (5 bases). Trimming removed 3 bases at V and 4 bases at J, with 10 bases between. The CDR3 is made up of 14 amino acids. The germline CDR1 and CDR2 sequences are MDHEN and SYDVKM. As DNA, the CDR3 is TGTGCCAGCAGTTTGTCCAGGGCGGGAAACACCATATATTTT. This translates into CASSLSRAGNTIYF. The full variable domain, its missing parts supplied by reference TRBV28 and TRBJ1-3, is DVKVTQSSRYLVKRTGEKVFLECVQDMDHENMFWYRQDPGLGLRLIYFSYDVKMKEKGDIPEGYSVSREKKERFSLILESASTNQTSMYLCASSLSRAGNTIYFGEGSWLTVV.

This chain joins TRBV27 and TRBJ1-2; unclear D gene. CDR3 length: 16 amino acids. Trimming left V 0 bases short and J 1 base short, with 12 bases between. Germline loops: CDR1 MNHEY, CDR2 SMNVEV (reference sequence). The CDR3 region is CASSLSFAGFNYGYTF. The CDR3 DNA sequence: TGTGCCAGCAGTTTATCCTTTGCAGGATTTAACTATGGCTACACCTTC.

This chain connects TRBV29-1 to TRBJ1-2; weak D call: TRBD1 (6 bases). Trimming took off 3 bases at V and 4 bases at J, with 12 bases between the two ends. The germline CDR1 and CDR2 sequences are SQVTM and ANQGSEA. This CDR3 contains 13 residues. The CDR3 nucleotides read TGCAGCGTTGAGCCAACAGGGACCTATGGCTACACCTTC. It translates to CSVEPTGTYGYTF.

The V and J genes are TRBV6-5 and TRBJ2-5; D unclear. This CDR3 has 13 amino acids. The germline V and J ends were trimmed by 3 bases and 5 bases, with 10 bases remaining between them. Germline lookup yields CDR1 MNHEY and CDR2 SVGAGI. The CDR3 DNA sequence: TGTGCCAGCAGTTATGCCGGTGGGGAGACCCAGTACTTC. Its translation is CASSYAGGETQYF.

The CDR3 DNA follows: TGTGCCAGCAGTGAATGGGGTTCTAATGAAAAACTGTTTTTT. This encodes CASSEWGSNEKLFF. This chain links TRBV2 with TRBJ1-4; no clear D gene. Germline CDR1 is SNHLY and CDR2 is FYNNEI. The CDR3 has 14 amino acids. V shed 2 bases and J shed 3 bases, with 7 bases lying between them.

In this sample, this clone turned up a few times. The chain uses TRBV27 and TRBJ1-1, with D unresolved. The V gene lost 1 base and the J gene lost 4 bases, with 7 bases spanning the gap. Germline V gives CDR1 MNHEY, CDR2 SMNVEV (reference sequence). CDR3 size: 13 residues. CDR3 nucleotide sequence: TGTGCCAGCAGTTTATTAGTGGGCACTGAAGCTTTCTTT. Amino acids: CASSLLVGTEAFF.

The gene calls are TRBV29-1 and TRBJ1-4, with D hard to call. This CDR3 spans 14 amino acids. Trimming took 1 base from V and 2 from J, leaving 8 bases between them. Germline CDR1 reads SQVTM; CDR2 reads ANQGSEA. In nucleotides, the CDR3 is TGCAGCGTTGAAGGGAGAGGGACTAATGAAAAACTGTTTTTT. Residues: CSVEGRGTNEKLFF.

The rearrangement joins TRBV29-1 to TRBJ2-1; a possible D gene is TRBD1 (6 bases). The V gene's germline CDR1 is SQVTM and CDR2 ANQGSEA. This CDR3 has 16 amino acids. V was shortened by 2 bases and J by 2 bases, with 16 bases between the two germline ends. CDR3 protein: CSVESGPGQTYNEQFF. The CDR3 coding sequence is TGCAGCGTTGAATCAGGCCCCGGACAGACCTACAATGAGCAGTTCTTC.

The V call is TRBV7-8, the J call TRBJ2-7, with a weak D call TRBD1 (5 bases). The CDR3 contains 13 residues. Germline CDR1 SGHVS, CDR2 FQNEAQ. Between the trimmed V and J ends, which lost 1 base and 4 bases, there was a span of 8 bases. DNA of the CDR3: TGTGCCAGCAGCTTAGGAAGGGGTTACGAGCAGTACGTC. This translates into CASSLGRGYEQYV.

This chain connects TRBV7-8 to TRBJ1-5; no clear D gene. V dropped 1 base and J dropped 0 bases, with 7 bases sitting between them. Germline V gene sequence: CDR1 SGHVS, CDR2 FQNEAQ. The CDR3 has 15 amino acids. The CDR3 loop is CASSLDGYSNQPQHF. The DNA for the CDR3 is TGTGCCAGCAGCTTAGACGGTTATAGCAATCAGCCCCAGCATTTT.

The CDR3 DNA reads TGTGCCAGCAGCTTGGGCGGAGGGAGCGAGACCCAGTACTTC. It specifies CASSLGGGSETQYF. J is TRBJ2-5 and V is TRBV5-4; TRBD2 might be the D (6 bases). V was cut by 0 bases and J by 5 bases, with 11 bases left in between. The CDR3 runs to 14 residues. Germline CDR1 is SGHNT and CDR2 is YYREEE (reference sequence). The entire variable domain, with the rest obtained from reference TRBV5-4 and TRBJ2-5, is as follows: ETGVTQSPTHLIKTRGQQVTLRCSSQSGHNTVSWYQQALGQGPQFIFQYYREEENGRGNFPPRFSGLQFPNYSSELNVNALELDDSALYLCASSLGGGSETQYFGPGTRLLVL.

This chain connects TRBV28 to TRBJ2-7; TRBD1 matches 8 bases. J was trimmed by 1 base and V by 6 bases; bases with no gene match: 8. The germline V gene encodes CDR1 MDHEN and CDR2 SYDVKM. The CDR3 length is 15 residues. The DNA of the CDR3 is TGTGCCAGCAGCAGCGCCAGACAGGGGTCCTACGAGCAGTACGTC. Its protein is CASSSARQGSYEQYV.